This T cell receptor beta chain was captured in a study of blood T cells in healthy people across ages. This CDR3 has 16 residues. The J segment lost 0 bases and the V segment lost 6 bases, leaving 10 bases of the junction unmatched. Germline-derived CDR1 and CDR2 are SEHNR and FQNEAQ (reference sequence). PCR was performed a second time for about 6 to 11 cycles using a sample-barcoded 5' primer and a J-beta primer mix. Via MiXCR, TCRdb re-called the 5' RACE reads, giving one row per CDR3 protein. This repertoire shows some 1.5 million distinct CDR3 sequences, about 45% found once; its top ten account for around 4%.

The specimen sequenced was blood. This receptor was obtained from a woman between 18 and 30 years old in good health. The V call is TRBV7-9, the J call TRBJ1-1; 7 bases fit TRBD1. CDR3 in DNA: TGTGCCAGCAGACGCCCAGGGGGGACCATGAACACTGAAGCTTTCTTT. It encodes CASRRPGGTMNTEAFF.